Given below is one T cell receptor (beta chain) in context. What it recognizes is unknown. Other DNA variants within this sample encode the same CDR3. CTLA-4 blockade with ipilimumab, together with focal radiation, was given to patients with chemo-refractory metastatic non-small-cell lung cancer. This entry comes from a study of radiotherapy plus CTLA-4 blockade in lung cancer. Study-wide results and limits: After radiotherapy and ipilimumab, tumor-derived clones expanded in peripheral blood.

Germline V gene sequence: CDR1 SGHTA, CDR2 FQGNSA. This CDR3 has 15 residues. The V segment lost 5 bases and the J segment 1 base; nucleotides outside the gene matches: 6. Data came from immunoSEQ multiplex PCR; TCRdb stores just in-frame clones and leaves some out. The table records about 28,000 clones, 70% to 85% of them present only once. This specimen consisted of peripheral blood, obtained from a patient treated with radiotherapy plus ipilimumab. The TCR originated in a human donor with non-small cell lung cancer who had stable disease on radiotherapy plus ipilimumab. This sequence joins TRBV7-2 and TRBJ1-2, with 8 bases fitting TRBD1. The CDR3 bases are TGTGCCAGCAGCCCTGGGACAGGATTTAACTATGGCTACACCTTC. The encoded protein is CASSPGTGFNYGYTF.